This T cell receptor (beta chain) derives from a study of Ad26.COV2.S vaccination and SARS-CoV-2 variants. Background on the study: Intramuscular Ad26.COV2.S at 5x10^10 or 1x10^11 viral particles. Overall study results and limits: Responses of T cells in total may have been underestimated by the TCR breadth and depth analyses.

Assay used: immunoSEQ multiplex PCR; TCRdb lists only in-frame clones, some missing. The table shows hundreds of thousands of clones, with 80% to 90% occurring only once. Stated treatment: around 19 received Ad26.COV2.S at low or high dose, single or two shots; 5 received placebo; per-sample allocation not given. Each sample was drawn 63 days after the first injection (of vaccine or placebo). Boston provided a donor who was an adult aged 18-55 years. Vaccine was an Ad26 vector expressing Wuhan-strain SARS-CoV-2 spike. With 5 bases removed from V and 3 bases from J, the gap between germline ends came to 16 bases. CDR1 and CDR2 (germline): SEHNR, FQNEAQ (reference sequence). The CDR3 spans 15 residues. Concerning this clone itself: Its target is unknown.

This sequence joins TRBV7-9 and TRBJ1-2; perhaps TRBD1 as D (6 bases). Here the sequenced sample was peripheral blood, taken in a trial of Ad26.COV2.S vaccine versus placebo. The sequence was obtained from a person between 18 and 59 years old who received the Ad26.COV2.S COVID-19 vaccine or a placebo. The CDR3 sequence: CASSGPRDTYYGYTF. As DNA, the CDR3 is TGTGCCAGCAGCGGACCCCGGGACACCTACTATGGCTACACCTTC.